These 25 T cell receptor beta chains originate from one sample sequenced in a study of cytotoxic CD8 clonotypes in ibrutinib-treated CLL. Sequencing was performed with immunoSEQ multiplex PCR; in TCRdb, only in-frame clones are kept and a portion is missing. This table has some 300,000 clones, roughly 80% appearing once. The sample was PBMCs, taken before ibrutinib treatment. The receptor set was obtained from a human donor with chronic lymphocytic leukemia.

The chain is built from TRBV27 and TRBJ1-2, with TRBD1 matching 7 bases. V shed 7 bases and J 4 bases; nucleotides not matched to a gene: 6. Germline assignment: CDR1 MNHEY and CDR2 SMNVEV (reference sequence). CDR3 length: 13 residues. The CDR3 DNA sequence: TGTGCCAGCACCGGAAGACAGGGCTATGGCTACACCTTC. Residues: CASTGRQGYGYTF.

The CDR3 nucleotides are TGTGCCAGCAGCTTAATCGGTGGCCCCACTTACGAGCAGTACTTC. Translated, it gives CASSLIGGPTYEQYF. This chain links TRBV11-2 with TRBJ2-7, with D uncertain. Looked up from germline, CDR1 is SGHAT and CDR2 is FQNNGV. V dropped 2 bases and J dropped 4 bases, with 15 bases sitting between them. This CDR3 has 15 residues.

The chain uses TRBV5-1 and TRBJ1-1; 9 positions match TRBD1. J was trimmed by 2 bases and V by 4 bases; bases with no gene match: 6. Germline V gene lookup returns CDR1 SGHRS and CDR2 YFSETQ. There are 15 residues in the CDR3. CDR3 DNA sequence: TGCGCCAGCAGCACGGGGGACAGGGTAAACACTGAAGCTTTCTTT. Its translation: CASSTGDRVNTEAFF.

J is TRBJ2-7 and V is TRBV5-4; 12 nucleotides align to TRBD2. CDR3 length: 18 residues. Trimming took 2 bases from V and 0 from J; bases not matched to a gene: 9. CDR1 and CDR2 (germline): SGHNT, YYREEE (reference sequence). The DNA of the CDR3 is TGTGCCAGCAGCTTTTCTAGCGGGAGGGCCTATAGCTCCTACGAGCAGTACTTC. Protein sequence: CASSFSSGRAYSSYEQYF.

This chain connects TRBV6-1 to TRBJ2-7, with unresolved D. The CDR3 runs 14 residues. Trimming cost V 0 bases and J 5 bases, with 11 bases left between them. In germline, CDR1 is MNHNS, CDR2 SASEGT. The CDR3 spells CASSEAGLRHEQYF. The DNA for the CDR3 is TGTGCCAGCAGTGAAGCGGGGTTGCGGCACGAGCAGTACTTC.

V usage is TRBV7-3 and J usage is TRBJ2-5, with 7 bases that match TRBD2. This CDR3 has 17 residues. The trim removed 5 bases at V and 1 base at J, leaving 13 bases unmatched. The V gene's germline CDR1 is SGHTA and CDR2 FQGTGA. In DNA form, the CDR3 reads TGTGCCAGCAGCCCCCGCGGAGGTGCGGGAGTCCAAGAGACCCAGTACTTC. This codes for CASSPRGGAGVQETQYF.

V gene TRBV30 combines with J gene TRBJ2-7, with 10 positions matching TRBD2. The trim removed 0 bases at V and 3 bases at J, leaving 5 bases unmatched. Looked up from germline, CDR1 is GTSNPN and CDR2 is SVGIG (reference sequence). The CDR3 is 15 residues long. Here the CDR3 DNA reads TGTGCCTGGAGTGTCTCTAGCGGGAGTAACTACGAGCAGTACTTC. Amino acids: CAWSVSSGSNYEQYF.

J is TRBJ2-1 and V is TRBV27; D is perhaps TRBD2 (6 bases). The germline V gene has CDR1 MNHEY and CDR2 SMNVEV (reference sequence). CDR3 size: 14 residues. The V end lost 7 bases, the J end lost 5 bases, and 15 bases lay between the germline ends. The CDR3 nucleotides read TGTGCCAGCAAGATGTTAGCGGATAACAATGAGCAGTTCTTC. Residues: CASKMLADNNEQFF.

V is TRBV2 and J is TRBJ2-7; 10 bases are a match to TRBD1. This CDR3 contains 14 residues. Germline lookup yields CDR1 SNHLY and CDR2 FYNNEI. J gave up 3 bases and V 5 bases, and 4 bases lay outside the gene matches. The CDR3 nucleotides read TGTGCCAGCAGTAGACAGGGGGCGCTCTACGAGCAGTACTTC. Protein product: CASSRQGALYEQYF.

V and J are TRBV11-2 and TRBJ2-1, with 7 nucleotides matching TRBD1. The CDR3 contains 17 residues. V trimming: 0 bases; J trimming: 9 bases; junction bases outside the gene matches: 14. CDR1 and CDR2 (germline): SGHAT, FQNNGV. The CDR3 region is CASSLDLPWQGEGEQFF. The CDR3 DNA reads TGTGCCAGCAGCTTAGACCTCCCCTGGCAGGGGGAAGGTGAGCAGTTCTTC.

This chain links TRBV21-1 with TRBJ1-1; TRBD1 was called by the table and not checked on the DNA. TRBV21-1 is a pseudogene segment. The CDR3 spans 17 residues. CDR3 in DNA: TGTGCCAGCAGCAAAGCGCTTTTCGGTCAGGTGAACACTGAAGCTTTCTTT. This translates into CASSKALFGQVNTEAFF.

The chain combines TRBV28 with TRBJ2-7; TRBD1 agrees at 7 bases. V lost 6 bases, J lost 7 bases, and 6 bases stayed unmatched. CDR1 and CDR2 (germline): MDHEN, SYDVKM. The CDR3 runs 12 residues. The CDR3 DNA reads TGTGCCAGCAGATCGACAGGGTATGAGCAGTACTTC. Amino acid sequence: CASRSTGYEQYF.

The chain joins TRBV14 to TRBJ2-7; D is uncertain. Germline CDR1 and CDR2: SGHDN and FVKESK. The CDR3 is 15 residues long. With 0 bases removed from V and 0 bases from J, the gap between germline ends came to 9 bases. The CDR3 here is CASSQDPHSSYEQYF. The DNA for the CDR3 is TGTGCCAGCAGCCAAGATCCTCATAGCTCCTACGAGCAGTACTTC. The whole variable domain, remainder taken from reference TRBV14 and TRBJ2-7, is EAGVTQFPSHSVIEKGQTVTLRCDPISGHDNLYWYRRVMGKEIKFLLHFVKESKQDESGMPNNRFLAERTGGTYSTLKVQPAELEDSGVYFCASSQDPHSSYEQYFGPGTRLTVT.

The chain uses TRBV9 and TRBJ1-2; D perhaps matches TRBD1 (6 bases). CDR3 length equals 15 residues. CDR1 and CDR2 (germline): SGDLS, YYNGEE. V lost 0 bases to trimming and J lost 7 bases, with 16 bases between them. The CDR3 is CASSVAPGGEIGYTF. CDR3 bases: TGTGCCAGCAGCGTAGCGCCCGGGGGCGAAATTGGCTACACCTTC.

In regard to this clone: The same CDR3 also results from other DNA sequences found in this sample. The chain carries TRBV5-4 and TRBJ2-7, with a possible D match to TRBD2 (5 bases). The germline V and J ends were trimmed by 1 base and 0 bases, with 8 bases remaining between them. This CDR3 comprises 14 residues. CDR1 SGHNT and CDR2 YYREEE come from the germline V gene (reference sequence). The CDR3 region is CASSLSGSSYEQYF. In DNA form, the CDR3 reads TGTGCCAGCAGCTTGTCTGGGAGCTCCTACGAGCAGTACTTC.

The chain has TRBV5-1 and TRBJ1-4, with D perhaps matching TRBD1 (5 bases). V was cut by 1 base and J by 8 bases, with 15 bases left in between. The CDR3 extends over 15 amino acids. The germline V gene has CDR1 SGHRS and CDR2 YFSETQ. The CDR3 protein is CASSLKWGMEEKLFF. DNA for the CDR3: TGCGCCAGCAGCTTGAAATGGGGGATGGAGGAAAAACTGTTTTTT.

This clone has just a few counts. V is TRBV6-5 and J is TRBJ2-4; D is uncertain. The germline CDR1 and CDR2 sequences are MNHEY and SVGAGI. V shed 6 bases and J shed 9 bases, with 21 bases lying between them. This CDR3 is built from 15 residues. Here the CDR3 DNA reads TGTGCCAGCAGCCGATCCCTAGGAGTGGGTTTCATTCAGTACTTC. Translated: CASSRSLGVGFIQYF.

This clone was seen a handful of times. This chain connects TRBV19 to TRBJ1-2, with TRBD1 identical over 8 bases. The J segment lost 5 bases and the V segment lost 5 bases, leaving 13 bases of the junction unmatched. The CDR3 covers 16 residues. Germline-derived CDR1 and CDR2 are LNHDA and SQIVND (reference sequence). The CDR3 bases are TGTGCCAGTAGTGAGGGGGGACAGGACCATCTTTATGGCTACACCTTC. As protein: CASSEGGQDHLYGYTF.

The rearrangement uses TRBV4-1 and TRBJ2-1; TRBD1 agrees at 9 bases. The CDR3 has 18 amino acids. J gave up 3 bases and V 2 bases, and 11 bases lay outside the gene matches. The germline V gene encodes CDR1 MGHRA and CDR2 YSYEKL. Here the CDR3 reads CASSQSLSPGQGYNEQFF. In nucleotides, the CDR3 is TGCGCCAGCAGCCAAAGTCTTTCCCCGGGACAGGGCTACAATGAGCAGTTCTTC.

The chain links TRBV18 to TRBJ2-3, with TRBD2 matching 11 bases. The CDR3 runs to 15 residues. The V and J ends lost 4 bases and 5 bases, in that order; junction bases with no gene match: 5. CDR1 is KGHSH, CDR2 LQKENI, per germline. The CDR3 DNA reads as TGTGCCAGCTCACAACTAGCGGGAGATGGAGATACGCAGTATTTT. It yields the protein CASSQLAGDGDTQYF.

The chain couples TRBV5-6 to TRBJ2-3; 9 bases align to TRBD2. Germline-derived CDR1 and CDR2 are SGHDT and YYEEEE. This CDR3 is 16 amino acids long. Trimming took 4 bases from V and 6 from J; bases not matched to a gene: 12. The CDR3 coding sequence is TGTGCCAGCAGCCTCCTAGGGCTAGCGGGAAGGGATACGCAGTATTTT. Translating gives CASSLLGLAGRDTQYF.

CDR3 DNA: TGCGCCAGCAGCCACCGTACGGGTTCGAACACTGAAGCTTTCTTT. Its protein product is CASSHRTGSNTEAFF. V is TRBV4-3 and J is TRBJ1-1, with unresolved D. This CDR3 has 15 residues. Germline V CDR1 and CDR2: LGHNA, YSLEER. Trimming shortened V by 3 bases and J by 1 base, and 12 bases separated the two germline ends.

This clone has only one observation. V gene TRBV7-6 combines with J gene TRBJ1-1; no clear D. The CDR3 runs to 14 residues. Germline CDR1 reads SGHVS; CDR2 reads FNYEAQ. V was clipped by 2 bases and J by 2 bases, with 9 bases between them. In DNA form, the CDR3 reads TGTGCCAGCAGCTTAAGTGTAGGTAACACTGAAGCTTTCTTT. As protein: CASSLSVGNTEAFF.

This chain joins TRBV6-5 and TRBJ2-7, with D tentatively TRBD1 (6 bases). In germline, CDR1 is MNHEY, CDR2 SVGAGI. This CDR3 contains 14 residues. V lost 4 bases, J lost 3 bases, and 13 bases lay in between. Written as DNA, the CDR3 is TGTGCCAGCAGTTTCACGACAGGAAACTACGAGCAGTACTTC. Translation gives CASSFTTGNYEQYF.

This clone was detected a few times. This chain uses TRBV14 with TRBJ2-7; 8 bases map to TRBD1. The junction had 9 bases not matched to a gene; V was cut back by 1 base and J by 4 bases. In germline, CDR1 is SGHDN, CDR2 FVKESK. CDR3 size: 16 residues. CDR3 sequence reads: CASSQGSQGAGYEQYF. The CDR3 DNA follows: TGTGCCAGCAGCCAAGGGTCGCAGGGGGCTGGTTACGAGCAGTACTTC.